This T cell receptor (beta chain) came from a study of blood T cell repertoires in COVID-19. Repertoires were generated with immunoSEQ multiplex PCR, while TCRdb's copy carries only in-frame clones and drops some. The sample carries about 230,000 clones, about nine tenths recorded once. The CDR3 is 15 residues long. Germline V gives CDR1 LNHDA, CDR2 SQIVND (reference sequence). J was trimmed by 2 bases and V by 0 bases; bases with no gene match: 2. This clonotype originated in a man over 45 with COVID-19, enrolled during active disease. Input material: peripheral blood. The chain is built from TRBV19 and TRBJ2-7; 9 bases agree with TRBD1. CDR3 nucleotides: TGTGCCAGTAGTATAGAACAGGGGGCGGCCTACGAGCAGTACTTC. This encodes CASSIEQGAAYEQYF.